Following are 7 T cell receptor beta chains from one sample sequenced in a study of beta chain features in type 1 diabetes. The sequenced template was cDNA made from the entire isolated RNA. Sequenced by immunoSEQ multiplex PCR; TCRdb stores in-frame clones only, minus some. The sample records 640,000 or so clones, about an eighth being singletons. Findings and caveats of the study: Type 1 diabetes patients showed a moderate but significant shortening of TCRB CDR3s in all four CD4+ subsets.

Their cognate antigens are unknown. Sequencing used naive CD4+ T cells from blood. The receptor set was obtained from a man between 18 and 35 years old with type 1 diabetes.

Turning to this clone: One junction end disagrees with the germline gene, perhaps due to a read error. The rearrangement uses TRBV19 and TRBJ1-1; 10 bases line up with TRBD1. This CDR3 spans 11 amino acids. Per the germline V gene, CDR1 is LNHDA and CDR2 is SQIVND (reference sequence). CDR3 amino acids: CASSVRQGAVF. In DNA, the CDR3 is TGTGCCAGTAGTGTTCGACAGGGGGCTGTCTTT.

This chain links TRBV6-5 with TRBJ1-1; D is undetermined. The CDR3 is 13 residues long. Trimming shortened V by 8 bases and J by 2 bases, and 12 bases separated the two germline ends. Germline loops: CDR1 MNHEY, CDR2 SVGAGI. CDR3 bases: TGTGCCAGCGTGAACGTCCTTAACACTGAAGCTTTCTTT. It is translated as CASVNVLNTEAFF.

This clone was detected a few times. The chain combines TRBV18 with TRBJ2-7; D may match TRBD1 or TRBD2 (5 bases each). The CDR3 contains 16 residues. V shed 0 bases and J shed 6 bases, with 18 bases lying between them. The germline CDR1 and CDR2 sequences are KGHSH and LQKENI. CDR3 sequence (DNA): TGTGCCAGCTCACCACCGGGGCGAGGGAACGGTGGCGAGCAGTACTTC. Translation gives CASSPPGRGNGGEQYF.

This clone was seen only a few times. The rearrangement links TRBV5-1 to TRBJ2-2; D possibly corresponds to TRBD1 (6 bases). Per germline, CDR1 SGHRS and CDR2 YFSETQ. V shed 1 base and J shed 1 base, with 14 bases lying between them. The CDR3 is 17 amino acids. CDR3: CASSLKGDPGNTGELFF. Written as DNA, the CDR3 is TGCGCCAGCAGCTTGAAGGGGGACCCAGGGAACACCGGGGAGCTGTTTTTT.

This clone was found a few times. The chain is built from TRBV2 and TRBJ2-1; D is perhaps TRBD2 (6 bases). Trimming pared 8 bases from V and 7 bases from J, leaving 21 bases between. From germline, CDR1 is SNHLY and CDR2 FYNNEI. This CDR3 spans 15 amino acids. CDR3 sequence: CASLGTGGVMNEQFF. CDR3 coding DNA: TGTGCCAGCCTCGGAACAGGAGGGGTCATGAATGAGCAGTTCTTC.

Only a few counts were recorded for this clone. This chain joins TRBV30 and TRBJ2-6; tentatively, D is TRBD1 (6 bases). The CDR3 totals 14 residues. Germline CDR1 and CDR2: GTSNPN and SVGIG (reference sequence). Trimming stripped 2 bases from V and 4 bases from J, with 9 bases between. The CDR3 is CAWSTGNGANVLTF. CDR3 in DNA: TGTGCCTGGAGTACAGGGAACGGGGCCAACGTCCTGACTTTC.

J is TRBJ1-1 and V is TRBV18; TRBD1 matches at 7 bases. J gave up 0 bases and V 3 bases, and 4 bases lay outside the gene matches. This CDR3 has 15 residues. CDR1 and CDR2 from the germline V gene are KGHSH and LQKENI. In DNA form, the CDR3 reads TGTGCCAGCTCACCGACGACAGGGATGAACACTGAAGCTTTCTTT. The encoded protein is CASSPTTGMNTEAFF. Full variable domain (outside the CDR3, taken from reference TRBV18 and TRBJ1-1): NAGVMQNPRHLVRRRGQEARLRCSPMKGHSHVYWYRQLPEEGLKFMVYLQKENIIDESGMPKERFSAEFPKEGPSILRIQQVVRGDSAAYFCASSPTTGMNTEAFFGQGTRLTVV.